One TCR beta chain is described in this entry. No antigen is known for it. The record originates from a study of T cell repertoires in aging, cancer and after chemotherapy. Study background: Donor ages fell into six groups from 30 or younger up to 70 or older. Healthy donor repertoires were recorded over several months to years and showed clear clonal overlap. Study results and caveats: The repertoire data cannot show anything about immunological memory following chemotherapy. Loss of evenness, beyond lost richness, contributed to age-related TCR diversity decline in cancer patients.

Amplification of TCR beta used genomic DNA extracted from peripheral blood. Germline CDR1 MNHEY, CDR2 SVGAGI. V lost 6 bases to trimming and J lost 0 bases, with 11 bases between them. This CDR3 spans 14 amino acids. TRB rearrangements spanning V, D and J were amplified using mixed TRB-A/B primers. TCRdb redid the calling of the multiplex PCR reads with MiXCR, one entry per CDR3 protein. The table lists some 10,000 distinct CDR3 sequences, under 40% of them singletons. The V call is TRBV6-5, the J call TRBJ2-5; tentative D call: TRBD1 (6 bases). This receptor was identified in a human donor in good health. The sequenced sample consisted of blood. The CDR3 DNA sequence: TGTGCCAGCAGAAAAGGACAGTACCAAGAGACCCAGTACTTC. Translating gives CASRKGQYQETQYF.